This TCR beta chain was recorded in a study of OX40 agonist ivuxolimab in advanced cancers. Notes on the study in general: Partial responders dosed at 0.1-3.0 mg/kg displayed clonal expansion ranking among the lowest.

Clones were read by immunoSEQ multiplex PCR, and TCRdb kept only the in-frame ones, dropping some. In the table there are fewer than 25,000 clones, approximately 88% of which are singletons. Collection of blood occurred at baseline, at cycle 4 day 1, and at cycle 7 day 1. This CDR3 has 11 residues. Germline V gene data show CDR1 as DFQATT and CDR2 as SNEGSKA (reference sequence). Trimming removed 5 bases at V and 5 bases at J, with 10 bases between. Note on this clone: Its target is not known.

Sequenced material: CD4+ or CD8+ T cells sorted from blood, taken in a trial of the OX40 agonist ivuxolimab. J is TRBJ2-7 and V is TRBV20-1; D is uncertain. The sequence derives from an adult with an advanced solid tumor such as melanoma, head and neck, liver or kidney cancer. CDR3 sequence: CSAWLMNEQYF. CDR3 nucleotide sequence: TGCAGTGCTTGGTTAATGAACGAGCAGTACTTC.